These 9 T cell receptor beta chains share one sample of origin, sequenced in a study of blood T cells in healthy people across ages. For the second PCR, which ran for 7 to 11 cycles, a sample-barcoded 5' primer and a J-beta primer mix were used. From the 5' RACE reads, TCRdb called clonotypes with MiXCR, one entry per CDR3 protein. The sample carries roughly 1 million distinct CDR3 sequences, approximately 25% recorded once. The sample was also linked to a second study, of T cells of mothers and their children.

What was sequenced was blood. These receptor sequences come from a girl aged 2-15 years in good health.

This chain links TRBV10-3 with TRBJ1-1; no clear D gene. The CDR3 loop spans 11 amino acids. CDR1 and CDR2 from the germline V gene are ENHRY and SYGVKD. The V end lost 6 bases, the J end lost 4 bases, and 6 bases lay between the germline ends. CDR3 region: CAIRVATEAFF. The DNA of the CDR3 is TGTGCCATCAGGGTCGCCACTGAAGCTTTCTTT.

The chain joins TRBV5-1 to TRBJ1-1; a weak D match, TRBD1 (6 bases). The CDR3 contains 11 residues. CDR1 SGHRS and CDR2 YFSETQ come from the germline V gene. Trimming took 5 bases from V and 8 from J, leaving 10 bases between them. DNA of the CDR3: TGCGCCAGCAGGACAGGAAAGGAAGCTTTCTTT. Translation: CASRTGKEAFF.

The chain carries TRBV2 and TRBJ2-7, with D perhaps TRBD2 (6 bases). Trimming removed 3 bases at V and 3 bases at J, with 12 bases between. From germline, CDR1 is SNHLY and CDR2 FYNNEI. The CDR3 consists of 14 residues. CDR3 DNA: TGTGCCAGCAGTGATGCGGGGAGCTTCTACGAGCAGTACTTC. It encodes CASSDAGSFYEQYF.

This clonotype was detected only a few times. This rearrangement joins TRBV29-1 to TRBJ2-7; TRBD1 matches 9 bases. This CDR3 has 14 amino acids. Trimming took 5 bases from V and 7 from J; bases not matched to a gene: 12. CDR1 and CDR2 from the germline V gene are SQVTM and ANQGSEA. This CDR3 reads CSVLLGQGGGEQYF. The CDR3 DNA is TGCAGCGTTTTATTGGGACAGGGAGGTGGGGAGCAGTACTTC.

The V and J genes are TRBV14 and TRBJ2-5; perhaps TRBD1 as D (6 bases). Trimming cost V 4 bases and J 0 bases, with 12 bases left between them. CDR1 SGHDN and CDR2 FVKESK come from the germline V gene. The CDR3 loop spans 15 amino acids. CDR3 coding DNA: TGTGCCAGCAGCCTGGGACAAGCAGACCAAGAGACCCAGTACTTC. Translated, it gives CASSLGQADQETQYF.

This clonotype was observed a handful of times. The V call is TRBV25-1, the J call TRBJ1-2; D might be TRBD1 (5 bases). The CDR3 sequence is 15 residues long. From germline, CDR1 is MGHDK and CDR2 SYGVNS. V lost 4 bases to trimming and J lost 1 base, with 13 bases between them. The CDR3 region has the DNA TGTGCCAGCAGTGTAGAGGGGTTCATTAACTATGGCTACACCTTC. It codes for CASSVEGFINYGYTF.

This chain connects TRBV29-1 to TRBJ2-1, with D perhaps matching TRBD2 (6 bases). The assigned J gene may be wrong: the sequence end matches TRBJ2-5 better. This CDR3 has 14 residues. The V gene's germline CDR1 is SQVTM and CDR2 ANQGSEA. The CDR3 region is CSVLPGTLGETQYF. DNA of the CDR3: TGCAGCGTTCTGCCCGGGACTCTAGGAGAGACCCAGTACTTC.

The rearrangement joins TRBV12-3 or TRBV12-4 to TRBJ2-4; D not resolved. The CDR3 covers 12 residues. V was clipped by 2 bases and J by 7 bases, with 6 bases between them. The CDR3 region is CASSLTANIQYF. The CDR3 DNA is TGTGCCAGCAGTTTAACAGCCAACATTCAGTACTTC.

The chain joins TRBV29-1 to TRBJ2-7; D tentatively reads TRBD1 or TRBD2 (5 bases each). This CDR3 region has 10 residues. Germline lookup yields CDR1 SQVTM and CDR2 ANQGSEA. V was trimmed by 6 bases and J by 6 bases, leaving 9 bases between them. CDR3 loop: CSVGDGEQYF. The CDR3 DNA follows: TGCAGCGTGGGGGACGGCGAGCAGTACTTC.